A single sample gave rise to the 32 T cell receptor beta chains below, sequenced in a study of blood T cell repertoires in COVID-19. Generated by immunoSEQ multiplex PCR, the TCRdb table keeps only in-frame clones and is missing some. The sample holds roughly 100,000 clones, 87% seen once. Sequenced input: peripheral blood. These receptors all come from a man aged 45-60 years with active COVID-19.

This chain uses TRBV7-9 with TRBJ2-7; 7 bases agree with TRBD2. V lost 4 bases to trimming and J lost 5 bases; unmatched junction nucleotides: 2. There are 12 residues in the CDR3. CDR1 is SEHNR, CDR2 FQNEAQ, per germline (reference sequence). CDR3 bases: TGTGCCAGCAGCTCCGGACTAGACGAGCAGTACTTC. It codes for CASSSGLDEQYF.

The chain links TRBV7-2 to TRBJ1-5; 7 positions match TRBD1. The CDR3 is 13 residues long. Germline V gives CDR1 SGHTA, CDR2 FQGNSA. The junction had 5 bases not matched to a gene; V was cut back by 8 bases and J by 4 bases. The CDR3 region has the DNA TGTGCCAGCCAAGGACAGGTGAATCAGCCCCAGCATTTT. It yields the protein CASQGQVNQPQHF.

The V gene is TRBV5-3, the J gene TRBJ1-1; 8 positions match TRBD1. TRBV5-3 has ORF status, its function being uncertain. V shed 4 bases and J 8 bases; nucleotides not matched to a gene: 19. This CDR3 has 17 amino acids. CDR3 nucleotide sequence: TGTGCCAGAAGCCACGGGAGGCAGGGGGCTCCGTTCGGCGAAGCTTTCTTT. Amino acid sequence: CARSHGRQGAPFGEAFF.

The genes are TRBV4-2 and TRBJ1-5; maybe TRBD1 (5 bases). CDR3 length: 17 residues. The germline V and J ends were trimmed by 0 bases and 1 base, with 13 bases remaining between them. Germline lookup yields CDR1 LGHNA and CDR2 YNFKEQ. The CDR3 DNA reads TGTGCCAGCAGCCAAGAAGGGGCTTACGGGAGCAATCAGCCCCAGCATTTT. The encoded protein is CASSQEGAYGSNQPQHF.

The chain has TRBV5-6 and TRBJ1-2; 7 positions agree with TRBD1. The J segment lost 4 bases and the V segment lost 4 bases, leaving 7 bases of the junction unmatched. CDR3 length: 14 amino acids. Germline values: CDR1 SGHDT, CDR2 YYEEEE. The CDR3 spells CASSVYRGGYGYTF. CDR3 nucleotide sequence: TGTGCCAGCAGCGTATACAGGGGAGGCTATGGCTACACCTTC.

This rearrangement joins TRBV29-1 to TRBJ2-1, with 9 positions matching TRBD2. V trimming: 3 bases; J trimming: 4 bases; junction bases outside the gene matches: 16. Germline CDR1 reads SQVTM; CDR2 reads ANQGSEA. The CDR3 consists of 18 residues. The CDR3 protein is CSVEGAWRAGGHYNEQFF. The CDR3, as DNA: TGCAGCGTTGAGGGTGCTTGGCGGGCGGGGGGGCATTACAATGAGCAGTTCTTC.

The J gene is TRBJ1-6, the V gene TRBV2; the D is unclear. Germline lookup yields CDR1 SNHLY and CDR2 FYNNEI. Trimming took off 7 bases at V and 10 bases at J, with 17 bases between the two ends. The length of the CDR3 is 14 residues. This chain's CDR3 is CASTRREGGSPLHF. As DNA, the CDR3 is TGTGCCAGCACCCGACGGGAGGGAGGATCACCCCTCCACTTT.

The chain recombines TRBV19 with TRBJ2-2; D is ambiguous. Trimming left V 0 bases short and J 0 bases short, with 11 bases between. Germline CDR1 LNHDA, CDR2 SQIVND (reference sequence). The CDR3 totals 17 residues. CDR3 protein: CASSIDRRTSNTGELFF. DNA of the CDR3: TGTGCCAGTAGTATAGACAGGCGTACCTCGAACACCGGGGAGCTGTTTTTT.

The V and J genes are TRBV5-8 and TRBJ2-4; D might be TRBD2 (6 bases). Trimming cost V 4 bases and J 0 bases, with 14 bases left between them. The germline V gene has CDR1 SGHTS and CDR2 YDEGEE. The CDR3 consists of 16 residues. The CDR3 loop reads CASSRRGGPAKNIQYF. CDR3 coding DNA: TGTGCCAGCAGCCGACGGGGAGGCCCAGCCAAAAACATTCAGTACTTC.

The J gene is TRBJ2-1, the V gene TRBV19, with 7 bases lining up with TRBD1. Germline V gene lookup returns CDR1 LNHDA and CDR2 SQIVND (reference sequence). This CDR3 region has 15 residues. V shed 7 bases and J 0 bases; nucleotides not matched to a gene: 6. The CDR3 bases are TGTGCCAGTACTCAGACAGGGAGCTCCTACAATGAGCAGTTCTTC. Translation: CASTQTGSSYNEQFF.

The chain recombines TRBV6-1 with TRBJ1-1, with D hard to call. CDR1 is MNHNS, CDR2 SASEGT, per germline. V lost 2 bases and J lost 7, with 11 bases in between. CDR3 length: 13 amino acids. The CDR3 DNA reads as TGTGCCAGCAGTGAATTGGGCAGCGGTGAAGCTTTCTTT. Protein sequence: CASSELGSGEAFF.

The chain combines TRBV3-1 (or the pseudogene TRBV3-2) with TRBJ1-1, with D maybe TRBD1 (6 bases). The V and J ends lost 2 bases and 3 bases respectively, with 10 bases between them. CDR3 size: 14 residues. The germline CDR1 and CDR2 sequences are LGHDT and YNNKEL (reference sequence). The CDR3 bases are TGTGCCAGCAGCCAATTAGGGGGATACACTGAAGCTTTCTTT. Protein product: CASSQLGGYTEAFF.

The V gene is TRBV3-1 (or the pseudogene TRBV3-2), the J gene TRBJ2-5; 14 bases match TRBD2. V lost 0 bases, J lost 5 bases, and 11 bases stayed unmatched. Per germline, CDR1 LGHDT and CDR2 YNNKEL (reference sequence). This CDR3 is built from 19 residues. The CDR3 DNA reads as TGTGCCAGCAGCCAAGATTTTACGACTAGCGGGGGGGCCGGGGAGACCCAGTACTTC. Translation: CASSQDFTTSGGAGETQYF.

The chain carries TRBV20-1 and TRBJ1-5; the D is unclear. Trimming cost V 3 bases and J 2 bases, with 11 bases left between them. The CDR3 spans 14 residues. Germline assignment: CDR1 DFQATT and CDR2 SNEGSKA (reference sequence). The CDR3: CSASPDLGNQPQHF. The CDR3 nucleotides are TGCAGTGCTAGTCCCGACTTGGGCAATCAGCCCCAGCATTTT.

The V call is TRBV2, the J call TRBJ2-2; TRBD1 matches at 8 bases. CDR3 size: 14 residues. V shed 7 bases and J 0 bases; nucleotides not matched to a gene: 1. Germline-derived CDR1 and CDR2 are SNHLY and FYNNEI. The CDR3 DNA follows: TGTGCCAGCAAGGACAGGGCGAACACCGGGGAGCTGTTTTTT. Translation: CASKDRANTGELFF.

This clone is a singleton in its sample. V is TRBV6-5 and J is TRBJ1-2; tentative D call: TRBD1 (5 bases). The V end lost 8 bases, the J end lost 4 bases, and 17 bases lay between the germline ends. CDR1 and CDR2 (germline): MNHEY, SVGAGI. CDR3 length: 14 residues. CDR3 in amino acids: CASGPLAGFYGYTF. CDR3 in DNA: TGTGCCAGCGGCCCCCTGGCAGGGTTCTATGGCTACACCTTC.

The chain couples TRBV3-1 (or the pseudogene TRBV3-2) to TRBJ1-1; D perhaps matches TRBD1 (5 bases). The V gene lost 4 bases and the J gene lost 1 base, with 16 bases spanning the gap. This CDR3 has 16 residues. Germline CDR1 is LGHDT and CDR2 is YNNKEL (reference sequence). The CDR3 DNA reads as TGTGCCAGCAGCCGGGACGGGGACTGGGGGAACACTGAAGCTTTCTTT. It codes for CASSRDGDWGNTEAFF.

The chain couples TRBV20-1 to TRBJ1-4; D may be TRBD1 (5 bases). CDR3 length equals 10 residues. CDR1 and CDR2 (germline): DFQATT, SNEGSKA (reference sequence). The V end lost 6 bases, the J end lost 13 bases, and 12 bases lay between the germline ends. Here the CDR3 DNA reads TGCAGTGCCTTCCCCGGGGGACTGTTTTTT. Amino acid sequence: CSAFPGGLFF.

The CDR3 loop reads CASSLVAQGLGIGNTIYF. The CDR3, as DNA: TGTGCCAGCAGCTTAGTTGCCCAGGGCTTAGGTATTGGAAACACCATATATTTT. This chain joins TRBV7-6 and TRBJ1-3, with D maybe TRBD1 (5 bases). This CDR3 comprises 18 residues. V was pared by 1 base and J by 3 bases, with 19 bases between. The germline CDR1 and CDR2 sequences are SGHVS and FNYEAQ.

The V call is TRBV2, the J call TRBJ2-2, with a tentative D call TRBD1 (5 bases). The CDR3 totals 15 residues. Trimming cost V 1 base and J 2 bases, with 8 bases left between them. The germline V gene encodes CDR1 SNHLY and CDR2 FYNNEI. The DNA of the CDR3 is TGTGCCAGCAGTGAAGGGGGCGTCAACACCGGGGAGCTGTTTTTT. This translates into CASSEGGVNTGELFF.

The J gene is TRBJ2-7, the V gene TRBV9; perhaps TRBD2 as D (6 bases). Germline V CDR1 and CDR2: SGDLS, YYNGEE. The CDR3 is 13 residues long. Trimming cost V 3 bases and J 2 bases, with 9 bases left between them. Here the CDR3 reads CASSARGAYEQYF. CDR3 nucleotides: TGTGCCAGCAGCGCGCGGGGTGCCTACGAGCAGTACTTC.

J is TRBJ1-1 and V is TRBV9; D possibly corresponds to TRBD1 (5 bases). The germline V and J ends were trimmed by 9 bases and 10 bases, with 7 bases remaining between them. Germline V gene data show CDR1 as SGDLS and CDR2 as YYNGEE. The CDR3 consists of 8 residues. CDR3 in amino acids: CATGGAFF. For the CDR3, the DNA is TGTGCCACCGGGGGAGCTTTCTTT.

J is TRBJ2-2 and V is TRBV19, with D tentatively TRBD2 (6 bases). The length of the CDR3 is 13 residues. Germline V CDR1 and CDR2: LNHDA, SQIVND (reference sequence). Trimming left V 4 bases short and J 5 bases short, with 8 bases between. The CDR3 loop is CASSRRGTGELFF. The CDR3 DNA is TGTGCCAGTAGTAGGCGGGGAACCGGGGAGCTGTTTTTT.

The gene calls are TRBV9 and TRBJ2-2; 9 nucleotides line up with TRBD1. Germline loops: CDR1 SGDLS, CDR2 YYNGEE. This CDR3 region has 17 residues. With V trimmed by 7 bases and J by 7 bases, 17 bases remained unmatched. CDR3 coding DNA: TGTGCCAGCTCTATCACCGGGACAGGGAAAGGTGGCGGGGAGCTGTTTTTT. This codes for CASSITGTGKGGGELFF.

V is TRBV29-1 and J is TRBJ2-7; TRBD1 matches 8 bases. V was pared by 7 bases and J by 3 bases, with 2 bases of the junction left unmatched. Germline V CDR1 and CDR2: SQVTM, ANQGSEA. This CDR3 comprises 11 residues. The CDR3 bases are TGCAGCGCCGGGACAGGCTACGAGCAGTACTTC. It yields the protein CSAGTGYEQYF.

The chain carries TRBV19 and TRBJ2-6; 8 nucleotides align to TRBD2. Germline CDR1 is LNHDA and CDR2 is SQIVND (reference sequence). The CDR3 covers 16 residues. V dropped 8 bases and J dropped 0; count of bases not matched to a gene: 6. The CDR3 sequence is CASSKRGNSGANVLTF. CDR3 bases: TGTGCCAGTTCAAAGCGGGGGAACTCTGGGGCCAACGTCCTGACTTTC.

V gene TRBV30 combines with J gene TRBJ1-2, with D perhaps matching TRBD1 (6 bases). The germline V gene has CDR1 GTSNPN and CDR2 SVGIG (reference sequence). This CDR3 comprises 15 residues. V shed 0 bases and J shed 6 bases, with 17 bases lying between them. Here the CDR3 DNA reads TGTGCCTGGAGTGTACGATCGACAGGCGTGCATGGCTACACCTTC. Residues: CAWSVRSTGVHGYTF. The variable domain in full, completed from reference TRBV30 and TRBJ1-2, reads SQTIHQWPATLVQPVGSPLSLECTVEGTSNPNLYWYRQAAGRGLQLLFYSVGIGQISSEVPQNLSASRPQDRQFILSSKKLLLSDSGFYLCAWSVRSTGVHGYTFGSGTRLTVV.

This chain uses TRBV6-5 with TRBJ1-2; D possibly corresponds to TRBD1 (5 bases). The CDR3 extends over 13 amino acids. CDR1 and CDR2 (germline): MNHEY, SVGAGI. The V gene lost 3 bases and the J gene lost 5 bases, with 10 bases spanning the gap. CDR3 loop: CASSYQTGYGYTF. As DNA, the CDR3 is TGTGCCAGCAGTTATCAAACAGGTTATGGCTACACCTTC.

This chain connects TRBV10-3 to TRBJ2-3; 13 nucleotides line up with TRBD2. V was pared by 11 bases and J by 2 bases, with 10 bases of the junction left unmatched. This CDR3 is 16 amino acids long. Germline CDR1 reads ENHRY; CDR2 reads SYGVKD. CDR3 in amino acids: CASQRTSGGNTDTQYF. The CDR3 DNA reads TGTGCCTCTCAGAGGACTAGCGGGGGAAACACAGATACGCAGTATTTT.

This chain connects TRBV27 to TRBJ1-3; 10 bases agree with TRBD1. The CDR3 totals 14 residues. Looked up from germline, CDR1 is MNHEY and CDR2 is SMNVEV (reference sequence). Losses at the gene ends were 6 bases for V and 4 bases for J; bases not matched to a gene: 3. For the CDR3, the DNA is TGTGCCAGCAGCACGACAGGGGGCGGAAACACCATATATTTT. Translated, it gives CASSTTGGGNTIYF.

This chain links TRBV5-1 with TRBJ1-1; TRBD1 is a possible D gene (6 bases). Per germline, CDR1 SGHRS and CDR2 YFSETQ. The CDR3 extends over 14 amino acids. V shed 7 bases and J shed 5 bases, with 18 bases lying between them. The CDR3 here is CASCPNREGTEAFF. The CDR3 nucleotides are TGCGCCAGCTGCCCTAACAGGGAGGGTACTGAAGCTTTCTTT.

The chain couples TRBV29-1 to TRBJ2-7; a possible D gene is TRBD2 (6 bases). Trimming took 4 bases from V and 0 from J, leaving 7 bases between them. This CDR3 comprises 12 residues. CDR1 is SQVTM, CDR2 ANQGSEA, per germline. The CDR3 region has the DNA TGCAGCGTTGGGAGGGGCTCCTACGAGCAGTACTTC. It codes for CSVGRGSYEQYF.